This TCR beta chain was observed in a study of blood T cell repertoires in COVID-19. The CDR3 contains 15 residues. Germline V gene lookup returns CDR1 SGHRS and CDR2 YFSETQ. V was trimmed by 4 bases and J by 0 bases, leaving 13 bases between them. This table comes from immunoSEQ multiplex PCR, and its TCRdb copy is limited to in-frame clones, with some not included. The sample includes some 270,000 clones, 84% seen only once; the top ten take 15% to 17%. The TCR comes from a person between 65 and 80 years old with COVID-19, enrolled during active disease. Sequencing used peripheral blood. This sequence joins TRBV5-1 and TRBJ1-2, with D maybe TRBD1 (6 bases). For the CDR3, the DNA is TGCGCCAGCAGCCCCCCACAGGGACCTAACTATGGCTACACCTTC. Translating it yields CASSPPQGPNYGYTF.